This section outlines one TCR beta chain sequence together with its context. Its antigen specificity is not known. No base qualities exist here, and no much larger clone lies one base off it. The CDR3 sequence holds 15 residues, the cysteine and phenylalanine included. The DNA shown is the 45-base CDR3, in frame from base 1. The germline V end is reduced by 5 bases and the J end by 0 bases; junction bases left unmatched: 7. The germline V gene (reference sequence) supplies CDR1 DFQATT and CDR2 SNEGSKA. This sample is part of a study of T cells after yellow fever vaccination (dated by TCRdb to between 2017 and 2020). Turning to the overall study: Libraries from fractions with low cell numbers were prepared with the SMART-Seq v4 Ultra Low Input RNA kit. Bulk TCR alpha and beta repertoires were sequenced longitudinally to track T-cell clones before and after primary and booster YFV17D yellow fever vaccination. Two healthy male donors, one aged 18 to 30 and one aged 30 to 39 years, were included in the cohort. Bulk PBMC replicates and cell subsets were isolated from blood drawn at multiple timepoints before and after both primary and secondary immunization.

Taken with the paper, the label for treatment or condition translates to: live attenuated yellow fever vaccine strain. At each blood-draw timepoint, two biological replicates of bulk PBMCs were collected. PBMCs were isolated from peripheral blood using a standard Ficoll-Paque protocol. TriZol was used to extract RNA from bulk PBMCs, CD4 and CD8 fractions, and dextramer-positive and dextramer-negative fractions. TCR cDNA was synthesized by 5'RACE template switching, which introduced a universal primer site and unique molecular identifiers. cDNA synthesis was primed from both the TCR alpha and TCR beta constant segments. Two PCR steps were used to amplify libraries, with sample barcodes and sequencing adapters being added in the second step. Libraries were sequenced on Illumina HiSeq 2500 (2x100 bp) or NovaSeq (2x150 bp). The authors' analysis ran thus. MIGEC handled demultiplexing of reads and collapsing into UMI consensus sequences, while MiXCR performed V(D)J alignment. Using edgeR on replicate PBMC samples, clonotypes were called vaccine-responding if FDR was below 0.01 and the log2 fold change was above 5 up to day 15. Each bulk clonotype received a CD4 or CD8 identity based on whether the sequenced CD4 or CD8 repertoire contained that clonotype at higher abundance. In TCRdb, the public reads were trimmed at Q25 with fastp and aligned with MiXCR, with productive beta chains retained. Duplicate CDR3 protein sequences are folded into a single record with the most common DNA and genes. What appears here as the V and J calls and clone size reflects TCRdb's work, not the paper's. For this sample there are a few hundred thousand distinct CDR3 sequences; 17% appear just once. 17% of the sample rests with the top ten.

The investigation overall reported the following: Computational filtering was needed because FACS-sorted repertoires could contain abundant contaminating clonotypes from the bulk population. Only a couple of donors were included in the study, so the extent to which the findings can be generalized is limited. The secondary T-cell response was found to be weaker but faster than the primary response, with a peak reached on day 5 rather than on day 15. After the booster, most of the clones that had expanded following primary vaccination were detected again (just under 97% of CD4 and roughly nine tenths of CD8), which suggests that memory was broadly maintained. A small fraction of clonotypes showed up in both the CD4 and CD8 compartments, probably as a result of convergent recombination.

This TCR came from a man aged 18 to 35 who received the YFV17D yellow fever vaccine. The sequencing used PBMCs, collected around 5 days after the first yellow fever vaccination. The rearrangement joined TRBV20-1 to TRBJ2-4, and 7 bases in between align with TRBD1. The CDR3 here reads CSAPGTVLAKNIQYF. The DNA reads TGCAGTGCTCCCGGGACAGTTTTAGCCAAAAACATTCAGTACTTC.